This paragraph covers one T cell receptor (beta chain) sequence. Other DNA variants within this sample encode the same CDR3. The method was immunoSEQ multiplex PCR; TCRdb's version includes in-frame clones alone and lacks a portion of them. The sample lists under 65,000 clones; just over 90% were seen once. CDR3 length equals 15 residues. Trimming cost V 5 bases and J 1 base; bases outside gene matches: 3. Per the germline V gene, CDR1 is LNHDA and CDR2 is SQIVND (reference sequence). This record belongs to a study of T cell changes during pregnancy in multiple sclerosis. The sequencing used CD8+ T cells from peripheral blood mononuclear cells, collected in the second trimester of pregnancy. This sequence joins TRBV19 and TRBJ1-5, with 9 bases that match TRBD1. The receptor comes from a female donor with multiple sclerosis, enrolled in a pregnancy study. The DNA for the CDR3 is TGTGCCAGTAGTCCGACAGGGGGGAGCAATCAGCCCCAGCATTTT. It specifies CASSPTGGSNQPQHF.